The 18 T cell receptor beta chains presented below share a single source sample, sequenced in a study of radiation and T cells in renal cell carcinoma. Method: immunoSEQ multiplex PCR; TCRdb's copy keeps in-frame clones and lacks some. The data show some 44,000 clones, about 82% seen once. Time point noted: blood 4 weeks post-SBRT, at nephrectomy. The treatment is: 15 Gy SBRT to primary tumor, nephrectomy 4 weeks later. The source was blood, collected from a patient whose treatment included radiotherapy and nephrectomy. These TCRs come from a woman between 65 and 79 years old with renal cell carcinoma.

This sequence joins TRBV14 and TRBJ2-7; D gene ambiguous. Germline CDR1 and CDR2: SGHDN and FVKESK. The CDR3 totals 15 residues. Trimming pared 1 base from V and 0 bases from J, leaving 10 bases between. The DNA for the CDR3 is TGTGCCAGCAGCCAAGGCACGGAGAGCTCCTACGAGCAGTACTTC. It specifies CASSQGTESSYEQYF.

V and J are TRBV7-2 and TRBJ2-1; no firm D call. V gave up 3 bases and J gave up 2 bases, with 11 bases separating them. This CDR3 has 15 residues. The germline CDR1 and CDR2 sequences are SGHTA and FQGNSA. The CDR3 sequence is CASSLETITYNEQFF. The CDR3 DNA reads as TGTGCCAGCAGCTTGGAAACAATCACCTACAATGAGCAGTTCTTC.

The genes are TRBV7-8 and TRBJ2-7; 11 bases are a match to TRBD2. CDR3 length equals 16 residues. Germline assignment: CDR1 SGHVS and CDR2 FQNEAQ. J lost 6 bases, V lost 8 bases, and 15 bases had no gene match. The CDR3: CASLNRLAGLPTEQYF. CDR3 nucleotides: TGTGCCAGCCTAAACCGACTAGCGGGATTACCTACCGAGCAGTACTTC.

This clone has only a few counts. This rearrangement joins TRBV29-1 to TRBJ2-1; TRBD1 aligns across 10 bases. V lost 1 base, J lost 0 bases, and 0 bases stayed unmatched. Germline lookup yields CDR1 SQVTM and CDR2 ANQGSEA. This CDR3 contains 15 residues. CDR3 region: CSVEGTGGSYNEQFF. The CDR3 bases are TGCAGCGTTGAAGGGACAGGGGGCTCCTACAATGAGCAGTTCTTC.

V and J are TRBV9 and TRBJ2-3; weak D call: TRBD1 (5 bases). The CDR3 runs 14 residues. CDR1 and CDR2 (germline): SGDLS, YYNGEE. The V end lost 0 bases, the J end lost 2 bases, and 7 bases lay between the germline ends. CDR3 residues: CASSVAGSTDTQYF. CDR3 sequence (DNA): TGTGCCAGCAGCGTAGCAGGGTCCACAGATACGCAGTATTTT.

This sequence joins TRBV5-1 and TRBJ1-2; D uncertain. V lost 2 bases and J lost 5, with 10 bases in between. CDR3 size: 13 residues. In germline, CDR1 is SGHRS, CDR2 YFSETQ. This CDR3 is CASSFGERYGYTF. The CDR3 DNA reads TGCGCCAGCAGCTTTGGGGAGAGGTATGGCTACACCTTC.

This CDR3 is CASSPSLYGRYTF. The CDR3 DNA reads TGTGCCAGCAGTCCTTCCTTATACGGGCGGTACACCTTC. The chain couples TRBV27 to TRBJ1-2; D is undetermined. Per germline, CDR1 MNHEY and CDR2 SMNVEV (reference sequence). V was pared by 5 bases and J by 11 bases, with 18 bases between. The CDR3 extends over 13 amino acids.

A few counts support this clone. This chain links TRBV4-1 with TRBJ2-3; a weak D match, TRBD2 (5 bases). CDR1 and CDR2 (germline): MGHRA, YSYEKL. V was trimmed by 8 bases and J by 2 bases, leaving 11 bases between them. This CDR3 contains 13 residues. The CDR3 DNA reads as TGCGCCAGCCGAGCGGAACACACAGATACGCAGTATTTT. Amino acids: CASRAEHTDTQYF.

The chain uses TRBV4-2 and TRBJ1-2, with 7 bases matching TRBD1. Germline V CDR1 and CDR2: LGHNA, YNFKEQ. V trimming: 1 base; J trimming: 3 bases; junction bases outside the gene matches: 8. The CDR3 extends over 16 amino acids. The CDR3 coding sequence is TGTGCCAGCAGCCAAGCCCCGGGACAGCCCGACTATGGCTACACCTTC. Its protein product is CASSQAPGQPDYGYTF.

V and J are TRBV10-3 and TRBJ2-2, with D unclear. V gave up 7 bases and J gave up 0 bases, with 9 bases separating them. Germline assignment: CDR1 ENHRY and CDR2 SYGVKD. This CDR3 spans 14 amino acids. For the CDR3, the DNA is TGTGCCATCATGCGGTCAGCGAACACCGGGGAGCTGTTTTTT. The encoded protein is CAIMRSANTGELFF.

The chain joins TRBV7-2 to TRBJ1-1; D may be TRBD1 (6 bases). Trimming stripped 5 bases from V and 3 bases from J, with 10 bases between. Germline assignment: CDR1 SGHTA and CDR2 FQGNSA. The CDR3 consists of 13 residues. The CDR3 is CASSRQADTEAFF. The CDR3 DNA reads as TGTGCCAGCAGCCGACAGGCCGACACTGAAGCTTTCTTT.

The chain joins TRBV7-2 to TRBJ2-7; the match to TRBD2 covers 7 bases. Germline loops: CDR1 SGHTA, CDR2 FQGNSA. This CDR3 has 15 residues. The V and J ends lost 4 bases and 4 bases, in that order; junction bases with no gene match: 10. The DNA for the CDR3 is TGTGCCAGCAGCTGGGGGGGACTACAAGGGTACGAGCAGTACTTC. Its protein is CASSWGGLQGYEQYF.

This clone was counted once. The V call is TRBV6-6, the J call TRBJ2-7; D uncertain. The CDR3 has 14 residues. In germline, CDR1 is MNHNY, CDR2 SVGAGI (reference sequence). V was shortened by 2 bases and J by 6 bases, with 14 bases between the two germline ends. The CDR3 loop reads CASSYTPGPPEQYF. In DNA, the CDR3 is TGTGCCAGCAGTTACACTCCCGGACCCCCCGAGCAGTACTTC.

The J gene is TRBJ1-1, the V gene TRBV10-3; D is possibly TRBD1 (6 bases). V lost 2 bases and J 5 bases, leaving 15 bases between the germline ends. There are 15 residues in the CDR3. Germline loops: CDR1 ENHRY, CDR2 SYGVKD. The CDR3: CAISEVPTGSTEAFF. CDR3 DNA sequence: TGTGCCATCAGTGAGGTTCCGACAGGAAGTACTGAAGCTTTCTTT.

The table lists this clone with a few counts. Other nucleotide sequences in the sample specify the same CDR3. The rearrangement joins TRBV5-1 to TRBJ2-5; D possibly corresponds to TRBD1 (8 bases). CDR1 and CDR2 from the germline V gene are SGHRS and YFSETQ. The CDR3 spans 17 residues. Trimming removed 0 bases from V and 2 bases from J, with 17 bases in between. The CDR3 region has the DNA TGCGCCAGCAGCTTGGCCTATACAGGGGGGGGGCAAGAGACCCAGTACTTC. The encoded protein is CASSLAYTGGGQETQYF.

The V call is TRBV28, the J call TRBJ1-3, with D possibly being TRBD1 (5 bases). V was shortened by 3 bases and J by 3 bases, with 12 bases between the two germline ends. Germline V gene data show CDR1 as MDHEN and CDR2 as SYDVKM. The CDR3 has 15 amino acids. The CDR3 sequence: CASSFMGVGGNTIYF. The CDR3, as DNA: TGTGCCAGCAGTTTTATGGGGGTTGGTGGAAACACCATATATTTT.

V is TRBV5-6 and J is TRBJ2-5, with D possibly called TRBD1 or TRBD2 (5 bases each). Germline CDR1 and CDR2: SGHDT and YYEEEE. This CDR3 is 16 amino acids long. V lost 3 bases and J lost 0, with 15 bases in between. The CDR3 nucleotides read TGTGCCAGCAGCTCCAGGGCCCTCGGGAACCAAGAGACCCAGTACTTC. Translated, it gives CASSSRALGNQETQYF.

This clone was picked up a small number of times. This rearrangement joins TRBV5-1 to TRBJ1-1; TRBD1 matches at 8 bases. J lost 4 bases, V lost 4 bases, and 6 bases had no gene match. This CDR3 is 14 amino acids long. Germline loops: CDR1 SGHRS, CDR2 YFSETQ. The CDR3 DNA reads TGCGCCAGCAGCGTGGACAGGGAGGGCACTGAAGCTTTCTTT. It encodes CASSVDREGTEAFF. The variable domain in full, with the rest retrieved from reference TRBV5-1 and TRBJ1-1, is KAGVTQTPRYLIKTRGQQVTLSCSPISGHRSVSWYQQTPGQGLQFLFEYFSETQRNKGNFPGRFSGRQFSNSRSEMNVSTLELGDSALYLCASSVDREGTEAFFGQGTRLTVV.